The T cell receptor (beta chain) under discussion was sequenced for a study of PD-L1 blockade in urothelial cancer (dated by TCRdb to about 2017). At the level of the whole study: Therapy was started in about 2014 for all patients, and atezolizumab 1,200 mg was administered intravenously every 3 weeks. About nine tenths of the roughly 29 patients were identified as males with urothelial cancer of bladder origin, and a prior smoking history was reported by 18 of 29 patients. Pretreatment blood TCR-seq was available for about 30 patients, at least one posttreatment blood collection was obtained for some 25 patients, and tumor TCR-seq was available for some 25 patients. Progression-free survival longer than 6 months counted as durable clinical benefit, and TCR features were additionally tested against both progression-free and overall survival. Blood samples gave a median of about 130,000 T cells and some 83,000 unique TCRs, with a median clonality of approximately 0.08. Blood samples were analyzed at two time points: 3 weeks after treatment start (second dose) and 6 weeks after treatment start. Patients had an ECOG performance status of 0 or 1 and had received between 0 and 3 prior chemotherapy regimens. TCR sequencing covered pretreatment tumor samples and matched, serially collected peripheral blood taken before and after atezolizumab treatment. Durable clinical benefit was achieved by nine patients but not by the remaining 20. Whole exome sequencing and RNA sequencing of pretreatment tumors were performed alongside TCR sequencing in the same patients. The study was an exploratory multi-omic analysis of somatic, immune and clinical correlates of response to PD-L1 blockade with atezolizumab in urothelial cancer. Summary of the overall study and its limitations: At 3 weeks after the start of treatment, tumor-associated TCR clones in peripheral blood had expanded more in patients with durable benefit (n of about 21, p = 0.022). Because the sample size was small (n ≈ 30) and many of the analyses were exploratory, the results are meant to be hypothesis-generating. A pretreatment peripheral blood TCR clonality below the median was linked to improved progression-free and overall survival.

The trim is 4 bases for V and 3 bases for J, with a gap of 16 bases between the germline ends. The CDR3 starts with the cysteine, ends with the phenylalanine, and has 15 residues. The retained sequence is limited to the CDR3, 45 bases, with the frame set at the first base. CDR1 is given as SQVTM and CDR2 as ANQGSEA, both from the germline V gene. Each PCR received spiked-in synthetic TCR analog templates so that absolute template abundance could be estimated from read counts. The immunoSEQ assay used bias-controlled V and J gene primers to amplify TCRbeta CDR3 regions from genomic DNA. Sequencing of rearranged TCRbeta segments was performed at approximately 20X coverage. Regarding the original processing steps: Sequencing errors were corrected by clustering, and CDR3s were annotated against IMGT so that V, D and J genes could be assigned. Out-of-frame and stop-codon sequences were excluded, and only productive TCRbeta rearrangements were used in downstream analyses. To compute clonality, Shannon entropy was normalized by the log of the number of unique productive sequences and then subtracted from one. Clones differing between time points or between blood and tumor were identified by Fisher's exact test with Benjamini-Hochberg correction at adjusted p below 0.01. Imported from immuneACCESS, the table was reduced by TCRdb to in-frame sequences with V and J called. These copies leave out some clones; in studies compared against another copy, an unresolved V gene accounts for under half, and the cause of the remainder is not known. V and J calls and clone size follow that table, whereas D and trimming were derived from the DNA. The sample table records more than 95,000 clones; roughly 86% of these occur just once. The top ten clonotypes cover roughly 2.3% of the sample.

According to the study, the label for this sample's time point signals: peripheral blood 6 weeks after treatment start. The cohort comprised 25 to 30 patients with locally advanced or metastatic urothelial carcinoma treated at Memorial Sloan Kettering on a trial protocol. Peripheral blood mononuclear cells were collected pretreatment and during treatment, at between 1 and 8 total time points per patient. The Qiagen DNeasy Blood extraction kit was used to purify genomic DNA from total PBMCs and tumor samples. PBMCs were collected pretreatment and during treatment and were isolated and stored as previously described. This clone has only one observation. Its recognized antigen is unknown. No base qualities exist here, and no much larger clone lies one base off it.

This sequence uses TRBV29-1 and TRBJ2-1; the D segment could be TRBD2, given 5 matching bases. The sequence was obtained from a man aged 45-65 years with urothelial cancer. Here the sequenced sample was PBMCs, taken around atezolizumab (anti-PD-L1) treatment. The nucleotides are TGCAGCGTTGTCCCCCTTGTGGGAGACTACAATGAGCAGTTCTTC. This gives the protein CSVVPLVGDYNEQFF.